The 18 T cell receptor beta chains below come from one sample, sequenced in a study of T-cell memory formation after mild COVID-19. TCRdb fed the 5' RACE reads into MiXCR, producing one record per CDR3 protein. The sample records 290,000 or so distinct CDR3 sequences, approximately 19% being singletons. Specimen: PBMCs or a T cell subset sorted from them (not recorded which). The receptor set was obtained from a man in his late teens or twenties who had mild COVID-19 (a few samples of this study predate the infection). Cell type and time point are not known.

This chain connects TRBV7-9 to TRBJ2-1; D is possibly TRBD1 or TRBD2 (5 bases each). V was cut by 7 bases and J by 8 bases, with 24 bases left in between. Germline CDR1 reads SEHNR; CDR2 reads FQNEAQ (reference sequence). This CDR3 is built from 16 residues. The CDR3, as DNA: TGTGCCAGCACCTTGTGGGGACGGAGTCTGGGGGATGAGCAGTTCTTC. It translates to CASTLWGRSLGDEQFF. The full variable domain, its missing parts supplied by reference TRBV7-9 and TRBJ2-1, is DTGVSQNPRHKITKRGQNVTFRCDPISEHNRLYWYRQTLGQGPEFLTYFQNEAQLEKSRLLSDRFSAERPKGSFSTLEIQRTEQGDSAMYLCASTLWGRSLGDEQFFGPGTRLTVL.

The chain is built from TRBV12-3 or TRBV12-4 and TRBJ1-3; the D gene is possibly TRBD1 (6 bases). The ends were cut back, 4 bases at V and 1 base at J, with 11 bases in the middle. The CDR3 totals 15 residues. The DNA for the CDR3 is TGTGCCAGCAGTTACGGCAGGGGTTCTGGAAACACCATATATTTT. Translated: CASSYGRGSGNTIYF.

The genes are TRBV7-9 and TRBJ2-3, with a weak D call TRBD2 (5 bases). The V gene lost 6 bases and the J gene lost 6 bases, with 10 bases spanning the gap. The CDR3 covers 12 residues. Germline-derived CDR1 and CDR2 are SEHNR and FQNEAQ (reference sequence). This chain's CDR3 is CASRSPGDTQYF. For the CDR3, the DNA is TGTGCCAGCAGGTCCCCGGGGGATACGCAGTATTTT.

This clonotype was found a few times. This CDR3 is CASSFYGRDEQFF. CDR3 DNA sequence: TGCGCCAGCAGCTTCTATGGTCGGGATGAGCAGTTCTTC. The rearrangement uses TRBV5-1 and TRBJ2-1; no definite D call. This CDR3 has 13 residues. CDR1 is SGHRS and CDR2 is YFSETQ in the germline V gene. Trimming pared 2 bases from V and 8 bases from J, leaving 11 bases between.

This clonotype was recorded a few times. The rearrangement joins TRBV19 to TRBJ1-2, with D unresolved. The CDR3 totals 14 residues. V gave up 3 bases and J gave up 3 bases, with 11 bases separating them. CDR1 is LNHDA and CDR2 is SQIVND in the germline V gene (reference sequence). CDR3 loop: CASSIGLLDYGYTF. The CDR3, as DNA: TGTGCCAGTAGTATTGGCCTGTTGGACTATGGCTACACCTTC.

J is TRBJ2-3 and V is TRBV20-1, with 8 bases aligning to TRBD2. This CDR3 contains 14 residues. Germline CDR1 is DFQATT and CDR2 is SNEGSKA (reference sequence). Trimming removed 4 bases from V and 4 bases from J; junction bases left unmatched: 7. In DNA form, the CDR3 reads TGCAGTGCTACCGGGGGGGAACCCCCAGATACGCAGTATTTT. Its protein product is CSATGGEPPDTQYF.

The J gene is TRBJ2-1, the V gene TRBV20-1; possible D gene TRBD1, 6 bases. Trimming removed 6 bases from V and 12 bases from J, with 18 bases in between. The germline gives CDR1 DFQATT, CDR2 SNEGSKA (reference sequence). This CDR3 contains 12 residues. The CDR3, as DNA: TGCAGTGCCCCCAGGGGTGGGGCTAGGCAGTTCTTC. This translates into CSAPRGGARQFF.

The gene calls are TRBV5-6 and TRBJ2-7; D gene uncertain. Trimming pared 0 bases from V and 2 bases from J, leaving 12 bases between. Germline V lookup: CDR1 SGHDT, CDR2 YYEEEE. The CDR3 runs to 15 residues. The CDR3 protein is CASSLGRKRTYEQYV. DNA for the CDR3: TGTGCCAGCAGCTTGGGTCGCAAACGAACCTACGAGCAGTACGTC.

The CDR3, as DNA: TGCGCCAGCAGCCTGCAGGGGACTAGAGGAGATACGCAGTATTTT. Protein sequence: CASSLQGTRGDTQYF. The J gene is TRBJ2-3, the V gene TRBV5-1; 8 bases match TRBD2. The CDR3 covers 15 residues. Unmatched junction bases numbered 9, after V lost 4 bases and J lost 5 bases. Germline-derived CDR1 and CDR2 are SGHRS and YFSETQ.

This clonotype was counted a single time. V and J are TRBV7-9 and TRBJ1-1; 10 bases map to TRBD1. V trimming: 0 bases; J trimming: 11 bases; junction bases outside the gene matches: 6. Germline V CDR1 and CDR2: SEHNR, FQNEAQ (reference sequence). The CDR3 sequence is 14 residues long. CDR3 region: CASSLAGTGEGAFF. The CDR3, as DNA: TGTGCCAGCAGCTTAGCCGGGACAGGGGAAGGGGCTTTCTTT.

The rearrangement links TRBV20-1 to TRBJ2-2; D ambiguous. V was pared by 5 bases and J by 0 bases, with 7 bases between. Germline values: CDR1 DFQATT, CDR2 SNEGSKA (reference sequence). This CDR3 comprises 13 residues. This chain's CDR3 is CSARYANTGELFF. Written as DNA, the CDR3 is TGCAGTGCTCGCTACGCGAACACCGGGGAGCTGTTTTTT.

J is TRBJ2-5 and V is TRBV5-1; 10 nucleotides align to TRBD2. The CDR3 extends over 16 amino acids. Per the germline V gene, CDR1 is SGHRS and CDR2 is YFSETQ. V was pared by 2 bases and J by 4 bases, with 8 bases of the junction left unmatched. CDR3 sequence: CASSFGLADPPETQYF. DNA for the CDR3: TGCGCCAGCAGCTTCGGACTAGCGGACCCCCCAGAGACCCAGTACTTC.

The chain is built from TRBV7-2 and TRBJ2-5; 14 bases match TRBD2. After removal of 5 bases from V and 2 bases from J, the junction contained 10 bases not matched to a gene. Germline CDR1 is SGHTA and CDR2 is FQGNSA. CDR3 length equals 18 residues. This chain's CDR3 is CASSQRLAGGRGQETQYF. The DNA of the CDR3 is TGTGCCAGCAGCCAGAGACTAGCGGGGGGGCGGGGTCAAGAGACCCAGTACTTC.

The chain combines TRBV4-3 with TRBJ1-2, with 7 bases aligning to TRBD1. Germline lookup yields CDR1 LGHNA and CDR2 YSLEER. The CDR3 sequence is 15 residues long. V dropped 4 bases and J dropped 0; count of bases not matched to a gene: 5. This CDR3 is CASSPQGGANYGYTF. The CDR3 coding sequence is TGCGCCAGCAGCCCTCAGGGGGGAGCTAACTATGGCTACACCTTC.

CDR3 sequence (DNA): TGCGCCAGCAGCCAAGGGTCGGGAGTAGCCAAAAACATTCAGTACTTC. It yields the protein CASSQGSGVAKNIQYF. This sequence joins TRBV4-3 and TRBJ2-4; D is possibly TRBD2 (6 bases). V dropped 1 base and J dropped 0 bases, with 10 bases sitting between them. The CDR3 has 16 residues. Germline V lookup: CDR1 LGHNA, CDR2 YSLEER.

The J gene is TRBJ2-7, the V gene TRBV6-2 or TRBV6-3; 7 bases fit TRBD2. The CDR3 extends over 13 amino acids. With 8 bases clipped from V and 2 bases from J, the junction kept 6 bases outside the gene matches. Germline CDR1 reads MNHEY; CDR2 reads SVGEGT. CDR3 bases: TGTGCCAGCTGCCGGGGAGGGGCCTACGAGCAGTACTTC. Translating it yields CASCRGGAYEQYF.

The rearrangement uses TRBV5-1 and TRBJ2-5, with 12 positions matching TRBD1. J was trimmed by 5 bases and V by 0 bases; bases with no gene match: 5. Germline lookup yields CDR1 SGHRS and CDR2 YFSETQ. CDR3 length equals 16 residues. The CDR3 region is CASSLALGTGGETQYF. In DNA form, the CDR3 reads TGCGCCAGCAGCTTGGCCCTCGGGACAGGGGGCGAGACCCAGTACTTC.

V and J are TRBV11-2 and TRBJ2-3; 8 nucleotides match TRBD2. V was clipped by 1 base and J by 0 bases; unmatched bases: 9. Germline assignment: CDR1 SGHAT and CDR2 FQNNGV. CDR3 length: 18 residues. CDR3 DNA: TGTGCCAGCAGCTTAGCCCCCACTAGCGGAGAGAGCACAGATACGCAGTATTTT. Translation: CASSLAPTSGESTDTQYF. Combining the CDR3 with reference TRBV11-2 and TRBJ2-3 gives the whole variable domain EAGVAQSPRYKIIEKRQSVAFWCNPISGHATLYWYQQILGQGPKLLIQFQNNGVVDDSQLPKDRFSAERLKGVDSTLKIQPAKLEDSAVYLCASSLAPTSGESTDTQYFGPGTRLTVL.